The rows below give T cell receptor beta chains drawn from one sample of a study of blood T cells in healthy people across ages. TCRdb ran MiXCR on the 5' RACE reads and lists one entry per CDR3 protein. This sample has over a million distinct CDR3 sequences, with around 59% found just once. Sequenced material: blood. These receptor sequences come from a man younger than 30 in good health. The CDR3 runs from the conserved cysteine through the conserved F or W. A D gene is named only where the DNA matches it firmly. Rows may omit the clone size; those that give it use once, few, many or a size class.

clone_size	cdr3_length	v_call	d_call	j_call	cdr3_nt	cdr3_aa
NA	16	TRBV9	NA	TRBJ1-2	TGTGCCAGCAGCGGATGGACAGATCGGAGAGGCTATGGCTACACCTTC	CASSGWTDRRGYGYTF
NA	14	TRBV7-9	NA	TRBJ2-3	TGTGCCAGCAGCCCGACAGAGGTTGTAGATACGCAGTATTTT	CASSPTEVVDTQYF
NA	12	TRBV7-9	NA	TRBJ1-2	TGTGCCAGTGATGGGGGCGACTATGGCTACACCTTC	CASDGGDYGYTF
NA	12	TRBV6-5	NA	TRBJ2-1	TGTGCCAGCAGTTACGAGGGAGCGGAGCAGTTCTTC	CASSYEGAEQFF
few	16	TRBV4-1	NA	TRBJ1-2	TGCGCCAGCAGCCAAGACCCCATCCAGGTTCCCTATGGCTACACCTTC	CASSQDPIQVPYGYTF
NA	15	TRBV5-4	NA	TRBJ2-1	TGTGCCAGCAGCTTGGGAGGATTCGAGGACAATGAGCAGTTCTTC	CASSLGGFEDNEQFF
NA	13	TRBV7-2	NA	TRBJ2-3	TGTGCCAGCAGCTACCCATCCGCAGATACGCAGTATTTT	CASSYPSADTQYF
NA	15	TRBV6-5	TRBD2	TRBJ2-1	TGTGCCAGCGTAAAAGCGGGACCCGCCGGAAATGAGCAGTTCTTC	CASVKAGPAGNEQFF
NA	14	TRBV4-1	NA	TRBJ2-7	TGCGCCAGCAGCCAACTGCCGGGCGAAAACGAGCAGTACTTC	CASSQLPGENEQYF
NA	15	TRBV6-5	TRBD2	TRBJ2-1	TGTGCCGGCAGCCCACGGCTAGCGGGATCCAATGAGCAGTTCTTC	CAGSPRLAGSNEQFF
few	16	TRBV25-1	NA	TRBJ2-6	TGTGCCAGCAGTGACAAAGGGTTCACTGGGGCCAACGTCCTGACTTTC	CASSDKGFTGANVLTF
NA	14	TRBV11-2	NA	TRBJ2-3	TGTGCCAGCAGCCCGCAGCTAGTTACAGATACGCAGTATTTT	CASSPQLVTDTQYF
NA	15	TRBV6-2/TRBV6-3	NA	TRBJ1-5	TGTGCCAGCTCTGGGGGGGGAAGGGGCAATCGGCCCCAGCATTTT	CASSGGGRGNRPQHF
NA	14	TRBV25-1	NA	TRBJ2-5	TGTGCCAGCAGTGACCACACAGGGAAAGAGACCCAGTACTTC	CASSDHTGKETQYF
NA	14	TRBV4-1	NA	TRBJ2-7	TGCGCCAGCAGCCCCCCGGGGCAGGAATACGAGCAGTACTTC	CASSPPGQEYEQYF
NA	14	TRBV4-1	NA	TRBJ2-7	TGCGCCAGCAGCAACCGGGACTTCACCTACGAGCAGTACTTC	CASSNRDFTYEQYF
NA	15	TRBV7-9	NA	TRBJ2-3	TGTGCCAGCAGCCCCCGGGCTCCTATGGCCGATACGCAGTATTTT	CASSPRAPMADTQYF
NA	13	TRBV14	NA	TRBJ1-2	TGTGCCAGCAGCCAAGTCTTCGACTATGGCTACACCTTC	CASSQVFDYGYTF